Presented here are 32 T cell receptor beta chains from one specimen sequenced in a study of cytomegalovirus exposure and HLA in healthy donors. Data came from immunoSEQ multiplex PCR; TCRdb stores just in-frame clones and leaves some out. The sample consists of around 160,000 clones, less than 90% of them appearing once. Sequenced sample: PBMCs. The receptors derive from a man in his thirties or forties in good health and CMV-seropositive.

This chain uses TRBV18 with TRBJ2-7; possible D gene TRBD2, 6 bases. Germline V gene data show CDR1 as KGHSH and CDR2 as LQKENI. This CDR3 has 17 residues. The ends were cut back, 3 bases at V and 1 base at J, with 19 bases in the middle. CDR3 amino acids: CASSPLDGGTSSYEQYF. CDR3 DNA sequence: TGTGCCAGCTCACCCCTGGATGGGGGGACTTCTTCCTACGAGCAGTACTTC. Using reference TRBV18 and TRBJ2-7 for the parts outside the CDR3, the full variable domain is NAGVMQNPRHLVRRRGQEARLRCSPMKGHSHVYWYRQLPEEGLKFMVYLQKENIIDESGMPKERFSAEFPKEGPSILRIQQVVRGDSAAYFCASSPLDGGTSSYEQYFGPGTRLTVT.

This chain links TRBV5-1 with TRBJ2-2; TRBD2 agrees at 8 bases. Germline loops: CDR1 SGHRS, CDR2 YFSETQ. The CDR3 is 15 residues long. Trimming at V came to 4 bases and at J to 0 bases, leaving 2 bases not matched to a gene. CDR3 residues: CASSRSGTNTGELFF. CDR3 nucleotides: TGCGCCAGCAGCCGTAGCGGGACGAACACCGGGGAGCTGTTTTTT.

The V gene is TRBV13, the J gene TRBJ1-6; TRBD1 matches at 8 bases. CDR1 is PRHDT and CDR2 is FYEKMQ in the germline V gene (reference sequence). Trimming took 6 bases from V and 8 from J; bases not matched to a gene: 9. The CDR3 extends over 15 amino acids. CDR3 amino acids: CASRRGQGADSPLHF. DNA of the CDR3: TGTGCCAGCAGGCGGGGGCAGGGGGCAGATTCACCCCTCCACTTT.

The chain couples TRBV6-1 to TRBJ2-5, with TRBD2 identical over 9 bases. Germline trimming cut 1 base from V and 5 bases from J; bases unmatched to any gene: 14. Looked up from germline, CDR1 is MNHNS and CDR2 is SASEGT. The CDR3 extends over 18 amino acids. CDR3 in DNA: TGTGCCAGCAGTGAAGTGTATGGCGGGGGGGCGTTAGTGGAGACCCAGTACTTC. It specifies CASSEVYGGGALVETQYF.

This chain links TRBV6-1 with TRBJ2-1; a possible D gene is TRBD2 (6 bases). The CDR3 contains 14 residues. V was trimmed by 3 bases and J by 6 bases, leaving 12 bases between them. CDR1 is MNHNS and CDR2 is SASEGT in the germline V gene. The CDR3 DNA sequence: TGTGCCAGCAGTGACGGGGGAGCCCCCAATGAGCAGTTCTTC. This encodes CASSDGGAPNEQFF.

The CDR3 sequence: CASSRYDQETQYF. In nucleotides, the CDR3 is TGTGCCAGCAGCCGATATGATCAGGAGACCCAGTACTTC. The chain combines TRBV4-2 with TRBJ2-5; no reliable D call. CDR1 is LGHNA, CDR2 YNFKEQ, per germline. V was clipped by 4 bases and J by 5 bases, with 11 bases between them. The CDR3 is made up of 13 amino acids.

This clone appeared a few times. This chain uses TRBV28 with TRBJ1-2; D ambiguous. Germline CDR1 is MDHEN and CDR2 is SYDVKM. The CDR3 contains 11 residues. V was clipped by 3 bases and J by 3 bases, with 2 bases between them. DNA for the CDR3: TGTGCCAGCAGTTTCGACTATGGCTACACCTTC. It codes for CASSFDYGYTF.

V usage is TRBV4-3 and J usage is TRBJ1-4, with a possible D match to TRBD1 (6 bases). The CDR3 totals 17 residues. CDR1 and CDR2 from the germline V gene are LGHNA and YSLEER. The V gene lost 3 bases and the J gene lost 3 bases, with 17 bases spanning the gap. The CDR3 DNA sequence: TGCGCCAGCAGCCAGGCGTTAGGACAGCCGTCTAATGAAAAACTGTTTTTT. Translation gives CASSQALGQPSNEKLFF.

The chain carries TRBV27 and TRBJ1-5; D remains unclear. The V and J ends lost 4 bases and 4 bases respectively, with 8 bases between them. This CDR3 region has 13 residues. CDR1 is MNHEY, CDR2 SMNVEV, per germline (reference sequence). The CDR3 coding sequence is TGTGCCAGCAGTTCCGGGAATAATCAGCCCCAGCATTTT. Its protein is CASSSGNNQPQHF.

DNA of the CDR3: TGTGCCAGCAGCCAAGAGTTAAGGGCTAGCGGAACAGATACGCAGTATTTT. The encoded protein is CASSQELRASGTDTQYF. V usage is TRBV14 and J usage is TRBJ2-3, with 7 positions matching TRBD2. This CDR3 has 17 residues. Losses at the gene ends were 0 bases for V and 3 bases for J; bases not matched to a gene: 9. In germline, CDR1 is SGHDN, CDR2 FVKESK.

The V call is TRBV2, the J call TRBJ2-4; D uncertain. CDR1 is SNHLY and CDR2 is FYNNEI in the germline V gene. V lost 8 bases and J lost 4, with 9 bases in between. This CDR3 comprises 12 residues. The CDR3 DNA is TGTGCCAGCGGCACGACAAAAAACATTCAGTACTTC. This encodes CASGTTKNIQYF.

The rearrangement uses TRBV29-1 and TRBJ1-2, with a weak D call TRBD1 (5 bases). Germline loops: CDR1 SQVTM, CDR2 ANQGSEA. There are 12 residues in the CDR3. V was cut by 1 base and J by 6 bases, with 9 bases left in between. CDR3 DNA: TGCAGCGTTGAAGGCAGGGAGGATGGCTACACCTTC. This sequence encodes CSVEGREDGYTF.

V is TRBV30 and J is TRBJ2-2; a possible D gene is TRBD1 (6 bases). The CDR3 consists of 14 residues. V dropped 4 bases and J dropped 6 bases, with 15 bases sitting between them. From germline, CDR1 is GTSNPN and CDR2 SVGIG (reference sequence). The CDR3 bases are TGTGCCTGGACCCTAGAGGGGGTCCCCGGGGAGCTGTTTTTT. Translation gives CAWTLEGVPGELFF.

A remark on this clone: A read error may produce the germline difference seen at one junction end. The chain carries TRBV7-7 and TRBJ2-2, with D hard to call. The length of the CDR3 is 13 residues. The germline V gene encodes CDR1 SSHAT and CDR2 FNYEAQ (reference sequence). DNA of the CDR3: TGTGCTAGCAGCTCCTTCGGTCCCGGGGAGCTGTTTTTT. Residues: CASSSFGPGELFF.

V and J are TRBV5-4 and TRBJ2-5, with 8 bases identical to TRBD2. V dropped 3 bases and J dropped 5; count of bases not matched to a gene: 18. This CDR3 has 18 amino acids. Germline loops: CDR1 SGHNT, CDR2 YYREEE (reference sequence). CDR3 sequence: CASSSAGERGSFMETQYF. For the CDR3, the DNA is TGTGCCAGCAGCTCCGCGGGGGAGCGGGGGAGTTTTATGGAGACCCAGTACTTC.

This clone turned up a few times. The CDR3: CASKNRDSYQPQHF. The CDR3 nucleotides are TGTGCCAGTAAGAATCGGGACAGTTATCAGCCCCAGCATTTT. The J gene is TRBJ1-5, the V gene TRBV19; the match to TRBD1 covers 7 bases. Germline CDR1 and CDR2: LNHDA and SQIVND (reference sequence). V gave up 7 bases and J gave up 5 bases; unmatched junction bases: 8. The CDR3 has 14 amino acids. The full variable domain, its missing parts supplied by reference TRBV19 and TRBJ1-5, is DGGITQSPKYLFRKEGQNVTLSCEQNLNHDAMYWYRQDPGQGLRLIYYSQIVNDFQKGDIAEGYSVSREKKESFPLTVTSAQKNPTAFYLCASKNRDSYQPQHFGDGTRLSIL.

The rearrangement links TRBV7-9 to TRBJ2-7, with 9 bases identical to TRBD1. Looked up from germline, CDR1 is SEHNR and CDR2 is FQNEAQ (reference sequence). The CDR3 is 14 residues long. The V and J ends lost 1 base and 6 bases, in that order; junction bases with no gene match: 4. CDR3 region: CASSLGGQGSEQYF. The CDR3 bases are TGTGCCAGCAGCTTAGGGGGACAGGGAAGCGAGCAGTACTTC. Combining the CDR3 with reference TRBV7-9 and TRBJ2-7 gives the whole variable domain DTGVSQNPRHKITKRGQNVTFRCDPISEHNRLYWYRQTLGQGPEFLTYFQNEAQLEKSRLLSDRFSAERPKGSFSTLEIQRTEQGDSAMYLCASSLGGQGSEQYFGPGTRLTVT.

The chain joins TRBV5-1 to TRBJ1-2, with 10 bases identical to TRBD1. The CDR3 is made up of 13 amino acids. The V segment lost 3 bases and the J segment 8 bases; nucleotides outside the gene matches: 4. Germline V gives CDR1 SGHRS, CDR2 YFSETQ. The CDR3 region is CASSSGTGVGYTF. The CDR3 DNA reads TGCGCCAGCAGCTCCGGGACAGGGGTCGGCTACACCTTC.

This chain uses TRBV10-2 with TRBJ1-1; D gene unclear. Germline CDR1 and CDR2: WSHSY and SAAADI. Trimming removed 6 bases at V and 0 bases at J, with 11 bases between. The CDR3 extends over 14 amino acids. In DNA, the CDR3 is TGCGCCAGCAGGTCAGGTTACATGAACACTGAAGCTTTCTTT. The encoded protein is CASRSGYMNTEAFF.

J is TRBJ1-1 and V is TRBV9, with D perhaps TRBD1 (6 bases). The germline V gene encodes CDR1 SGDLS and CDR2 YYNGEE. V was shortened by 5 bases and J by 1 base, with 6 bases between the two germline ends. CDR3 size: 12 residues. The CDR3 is CASRTGNTEAFF. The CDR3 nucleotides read TGTGCCAGCAGGACAGGGAACACTGAAGCTTTCTTT.

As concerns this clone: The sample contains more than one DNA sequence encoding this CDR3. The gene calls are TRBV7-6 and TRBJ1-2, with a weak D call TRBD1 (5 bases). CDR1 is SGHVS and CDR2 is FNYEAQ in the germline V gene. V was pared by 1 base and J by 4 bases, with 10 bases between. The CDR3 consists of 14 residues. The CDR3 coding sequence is TGTGCCAGCAGCTTAGGGCAGGGAGGCTATGGCTACACCTTC. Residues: CASSLGQGGYGYTF.

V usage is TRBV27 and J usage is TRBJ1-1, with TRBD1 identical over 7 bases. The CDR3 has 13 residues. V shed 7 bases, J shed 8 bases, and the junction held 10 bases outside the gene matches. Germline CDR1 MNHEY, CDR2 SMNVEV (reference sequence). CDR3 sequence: CASKMTGDREAFF. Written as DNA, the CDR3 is TGTGCCAGCAAGATGACGGGGGACAGAGAAGCTTTCTTT.

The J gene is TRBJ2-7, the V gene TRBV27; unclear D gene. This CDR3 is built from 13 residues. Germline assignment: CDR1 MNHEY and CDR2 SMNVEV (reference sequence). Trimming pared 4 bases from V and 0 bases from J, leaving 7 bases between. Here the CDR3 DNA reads TGTGCCAGCAGTTCACAGTCCTCCTACGAGCAGTACTTC. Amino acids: CASSSQSSYEQYF.

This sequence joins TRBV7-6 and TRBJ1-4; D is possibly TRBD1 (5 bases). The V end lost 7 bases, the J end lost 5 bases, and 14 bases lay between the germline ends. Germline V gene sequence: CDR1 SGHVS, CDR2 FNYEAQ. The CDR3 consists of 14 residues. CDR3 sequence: CASNSWGPNEKLFF. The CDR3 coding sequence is TGTGCCAGCAATAGTTGGGGCCCGAATGAAAAACTGTTTTTT.

This chain's CDR3 is CASSQVPGAGTGELFF. CDR3 bases: TGTGCCAGCAGCCAAGTACCAGGGGCAGGCACCGGGGAGCTGTTTTTT. This chain connects TRBV14 to TRBJ2-2; D is perhaps TRBD1 (6 bases). Germline-derived CDR1 and CDR2 are SGHDN and FVKESK. V was shortened by 1 base and J by 4 bases, with 13 bases between the two germline ends. The CDR3 length is 16 residues.

Here the CDR3 reads CASSLAGGYNEQFF. For the CDR3, the DNA is TGTGCCAGTAGCCTAGCGGGAGGATACAATGAGCAGTTCTTC. The gene calls are TRBV19 and TRBJ2-1, with 11 bases fitting TRBD2. CDR3 size: 14 residues. V gave up 6 bases and J gave up 4 bases; unmatched junction bases: 2. Germline V lookup: CDR1 LNHDA, CDR2 SQIVND (reference sequence).

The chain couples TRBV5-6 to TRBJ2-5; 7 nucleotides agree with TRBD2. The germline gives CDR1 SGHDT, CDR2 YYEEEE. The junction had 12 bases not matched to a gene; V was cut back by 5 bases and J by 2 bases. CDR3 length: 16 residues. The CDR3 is CASRQTIRDYQETQYF. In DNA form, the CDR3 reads TGTGCCAGCAGACAAACAATCCGGGACTATCAAGAGACCCAGTACTTC.

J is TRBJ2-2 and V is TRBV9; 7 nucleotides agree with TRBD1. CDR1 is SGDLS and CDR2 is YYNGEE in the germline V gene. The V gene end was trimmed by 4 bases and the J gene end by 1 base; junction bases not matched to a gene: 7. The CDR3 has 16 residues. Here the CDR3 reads CASSPRGSKNTGELFF. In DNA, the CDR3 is TGTGCCAGCAGCCCCAGGGGGAGTAAGAACACCGGGGAGCTGTTTTTT.

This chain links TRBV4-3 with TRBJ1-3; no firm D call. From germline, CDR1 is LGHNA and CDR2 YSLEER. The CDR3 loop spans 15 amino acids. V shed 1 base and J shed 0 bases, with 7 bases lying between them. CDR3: CASSQGSGSGNTIYF. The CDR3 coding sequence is TGCGCCAGCAGCCAAGGATCCGGCTCTGGAAACACCATATATTTT.

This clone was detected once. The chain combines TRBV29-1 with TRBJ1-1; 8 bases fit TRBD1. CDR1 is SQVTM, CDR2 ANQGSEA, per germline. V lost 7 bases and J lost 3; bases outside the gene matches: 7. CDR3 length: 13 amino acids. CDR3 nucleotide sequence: TGCAGCGCCACTACAGGGGGGTACACTGAAGCTTTCTTT. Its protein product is CSATTGGYTEAFF.

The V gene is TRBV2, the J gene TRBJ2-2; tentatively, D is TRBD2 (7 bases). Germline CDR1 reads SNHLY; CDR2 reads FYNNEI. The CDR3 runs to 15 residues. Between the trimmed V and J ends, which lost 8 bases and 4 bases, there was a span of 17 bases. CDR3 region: CASGGAGPLTGELFF. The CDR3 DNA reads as TGTGCCAGCGGGGGGGCAGGACCCCTCACCGGGGAGCTGTTTTTT.

CDR3 residues: CASSPNRGLGEKLFF. In nucleotides, the CDR3 is TGTGCCAGCAGCCCTAACAGGGGGCTAGGTGAAAAACTGTTTTTT. V gene TRBV28 combines with J gene TRBJ1-4; 9 bases match TRBD1. Losses at the gene ends were 6 bases for V and 7 bases for J; bases not matched to a gene: 9. CDR1 and CDR2 (germline): MDHEN, SYDVKM. The CDR3 has 15 residues.